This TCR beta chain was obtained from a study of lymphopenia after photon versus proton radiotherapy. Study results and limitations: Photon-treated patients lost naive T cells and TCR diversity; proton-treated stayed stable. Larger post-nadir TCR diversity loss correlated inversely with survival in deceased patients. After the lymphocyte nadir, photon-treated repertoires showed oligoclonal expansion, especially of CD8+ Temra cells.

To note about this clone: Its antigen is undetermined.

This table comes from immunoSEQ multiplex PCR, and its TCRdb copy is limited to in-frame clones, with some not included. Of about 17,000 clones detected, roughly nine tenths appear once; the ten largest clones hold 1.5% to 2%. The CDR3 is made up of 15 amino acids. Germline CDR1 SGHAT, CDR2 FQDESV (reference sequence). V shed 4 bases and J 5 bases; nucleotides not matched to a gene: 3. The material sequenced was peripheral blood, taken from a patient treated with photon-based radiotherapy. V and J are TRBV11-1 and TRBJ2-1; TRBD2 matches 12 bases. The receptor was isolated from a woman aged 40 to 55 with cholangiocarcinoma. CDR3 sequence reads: CASSSRTSGNNEQFF. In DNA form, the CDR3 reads TGTGCCAGCAGCTCCCGGACTAGCGGGAACAATGAGCAGTTCTTC.